The rows below give T cell receptor beta chains drawn from one sample of a study of CXCR3-negative and CXCR3-positive naive CD8 T cells. For each CDR3 protein, TCRdb gives one entry from its re-call of the 5' RACE reads, without DNA. In total, the table holds some 54,000 distinct CDR3 sequences. The sequenced sample consisted of naive CXCR3+ CD8+ T cells from blood. The receptor source for this set is a human donor in good health. Some clones in this sample may be carry-over from other donors' samples. Both conserved end residues are part of each CDR3.

cdr3_aa | j_call | v_call
CASSQNTGTYKTYEQYF | TRBJ2-7 | TRBV7-3
CASSPPTQETQYF | TRBJ2-5 | TRBV12-3/TRBV12-4
CASSFGGYEQYF | TRBJ2-7 | TRBV12-3/TRBV12-4
CASSSETLSGANVLTF | TRBJ2-6 | TRBV7-6
CSVKDSVTEAFF | TRBJ1-1 | TRBV29-1
CSARPRTALGETQYF | TRBJ2-5 | TRBV20-1
CASSYSGTPRQETQYF | TRBJ2-5 | TRBV5-5
CASSLVAGGSLGFTF | TRBJ1-2 | TRBV5-6
CASTDWTGSSGANVLTF | TRBJ2-6 | TRBV5-1
CASRYGSQETQYF | TRBJ2-5 | TRBV19
CASSHPRGELFF | TRBJ2-2 | TRBV12-3/TRBV12-4
CASSLGTSEAFF | TRBJ1-1 | TRBV12-3/TRBV12-4
CASSPGTQRLETQYF | TRBJ2-5 | TRBV13
CASSLWDSGGANNEQFF | TRBJ2-1 | TRBV7-8
CASSSPLLSETQYF | TRBJ2-5 | TRBV7-9
CASSQDWTSTYEQYF | TRBJ2-7 | TRBV4-3
CASSLRPSGVVDTQYF | TRBJ2-3 | TRBV7-3
CASSSHDPYTDTQYF | TRBJ2-3 | TRBV12-3/TRBV12-4
CASRKYPTGGPNVLTF | TRBJ2-6 | TRBV7-8
CSARAGSYEQYF | TRBJ2-7 | TRBV20-1
CASSIDGAGWLYNEQFF | TRBJ2-1 | TRBV19
CSVGPTGGYGYTF | TRBJ1-2 | TRBV29-1
CASTATYRGRETQYF | TRBJ2-5 | TRBV7-9
CSVSMSLAGELFF | TRBJ2-2 | TRBV29-1
CSVWPENTEAFF | TRBJ1-1 | TRBV29-1
CASSEAWDDSYEQYF | TRBJ2-7 | TRBV2
CSYQTGRNTGELFF | TRBJ2-2 | TRBV29-1
CASSLYPIGADSLNEQFF | TRBJ2-1 | TRBV5-1
CASSQPRNRDRNEQYF | TRBJ2-7 | TRBV27
CASSVRAASSYNEQFF | TRBJ2-1 | TRBV2
CASSQIAGAMYNEQFF | TRBJ2-1 | TRBV4-3
CATSRDPGAPEAFF | TRBJ1-1 | TRBV15
CASSPGLAYEQFF | TRBJ2-1 | TRBV4-2
CSARGLAENNEQFF | TRBJ2-1 | TRBV20-1
CASSPSSRGAEYNEQFF | TRBJ2-1 | TRBV7-3
CASSLFPGQTNTEAFF | TRBJ1-1 | TRBV6-6
CASCPTRGSTTYEQYF | TRBJ2-7 | TRBV23-1
CASSPPDRGHEKLFF | TRBJ1-4 | TRBV12-3/TRBV12-4
CASSFGGGLQETQYF | TRBJ2-5 | TRBV11-3
CASSPSLAGVYEQYF | TRBJ2-7 | TRBV14
CASSLGPLYGYTF | TRBJ1-2 | TRBV7-6
CASSYFGSSNEQFF | TRBJ2-1 | TRBV6-5
CASNGVSGGVLRSHEQFF | TRBJ2-1 | TRBV2
CASSQDNWSDYNEQFF | TRBJ2-1 | TRBV4-3
CASRRGVTEAFF | TRBJ1-1 | TRBV19
CASSQAGQGYNEQFF | TRBJ2-1 | TRBV4-3
CASSIAGGADTQYF | TRBJ2-3 | TRBV7-2
CASTYDGVAYYEQYF | TRBJ2-7 | TRBV6-2/TRBV6-3